The rows below give T cell receptor beta chains drawn from one sample of a study of T-cell reconstitution after alpha-beta-depleted transplantation in children. TCRdb used MiXCR to reprocess the PCR reads, holding one entry per CDR3 protein. Of some 520,000 distinct CDR3 sequences in the sample, less than 35% were seen once. Specimen: PBMCs from the stem cell graft donor, collected from the stem cell graft. The receptors shown here come from a human donor who donated a stem cell graft to a child with aplastic anemia. Each CDR3 is given with its conserved first and last residue. The D gene is left open where the match is weak. Rows give clone size only sometimes, using once, few, many, or a class for an expanded clone.

j_gene: TRBJ2-5; abundance: NA; v_gene: TRBV6-2/TRBV6-3; d_gene: NA; CDR3nt: TGTGCCAGCAGGGAATACCGCTGGACAAGTCAAGAGACCCAGTACTTC; CDR3aa: CASREYRWTSQETQYF
j_gene: TRBJ1-4; abundance: NA; v_gene: TRBV5-5; d_gene: NA; CDR3nt: TGTGCCAGCAGCTTGGCCGGGGTAACAACTAATGAAAAACTGTTTTTT; CDR3aa: CASSLAGVTTNEKLFF
j_gene: TRBJ1-5; abundance: NA; v_gene: TRBV6-2/TRBV6-3; d_gene: NA; CDR3nt: TGTGCCAGCAGTTACGGCTATAGCAATCAGCCCCAGCATTTT; CDR3aa: CASSYGYSNQPQHF
j_gene: TRBJ2-5; abundance: once; v_gene: TRBV11-2; d_gene: NA; CDR3nt: TGTGCCAGCAGCTATGGGAGGAAAGAGACCCAGTACTTC; CDR3aa: CASSYGRKETQYF
j_gene: TRBJ2-1; abundance: NA; v_gene: TRBV18; d_gene: NA; CDR3nt: TGTGCCAGCTCACCTTACGGTAGCACTTACAATGAGCAGTTCTTC; CDR3aa: CASSPYGSTYNEQFF
j_gene: TRBJ1-6; abundance: NA; v_gene: TRBV20-1; d_gene: TRBD1; CDR3nt: TGCAGTGCTAAGCCAGGGGGCTTGGAGTCACCCCTCCACTTT; CDR3aa: CSAKPGGLESPLHF
j_gene: TRBJ1-2; abundance: NA; v_gene: TRBV7-9; d_gene: TRBD1; CDR3nt: TGTGCCAGCAGCTCCGGGACAGGGGCTTCCAGGGACTATGGCTACACCTTC; CDR3aa: CASSSGTGASRDYGYTF
j_gene: TRBJ1-1; abundance: NA; v_gene: TRBV21-1; d_gene: NA; CDR3nt: TGTGCCAGCAGCGCCCCGGCCGGGACTGAAGCTTTCTTT; CDR3aa: CASSAPAGTEAFF
j_gene: TRBJ2-3; abundance: few; v_gene: TRBV20-1; d_gene: NA; CDR3nt: TGCAGTGCTATCAGACCCTCGTCTTCCAGGCCGGATACGCAGTATTTT; CDR3aa: CSAIRPSSSRPDTQYF
j_gene: TRBJ1-1; abundance: NA; v_gene: TRBV25-1; d_gene: TRBD1; CDR3nt: TGTGCCAGCAGTGAGGGGGGAAGGGGGCGCGACACTGAAGCTTTCTTT; CDR3aa: CASSEGGRGRDTEAFF
j_gene: TRBJ1-1; abundance: few; v_gene: TRBV7-9; d_gene: TRBD1; CDR3nt: TGTGCCAGCAGCCCGGACAGGGGTTTGACTGAAGCTTTCTTT; CDR3aa: CASSPDRGLTEAFF
j_gene: TRBJ2-7; abundance: NA; v_gene: TRBV20-1; d_gene: TRBD2; CDR3nt: TGCAGTGCCATCCGGGGCGCGGGAGGGCACTACGAGCAGTACTTC; CDR3aa: CSAIRGAGGHYEQYF
j_gene: TRBJ1-2; abundance: few; v_gene: TRBV7-9; d_gene: NA; CDR3nt: TGTGCCAGCAGCTTTGACGGGGCGGATGGCTACACCTTC; CDR3aa: CASSFDGADGYTF
j_gene: TRBJ1-2; abundance: few; v_gene: TRBV6-5; d_gene: TRBD1; CDR3nt: TGTGCCAGCACCCGGGGACAGCCCTATGGCTACACCTTC; CDR3aa: CASTRGQPYGYTF
j_gene: TRBJ2-3; abundance: once; v_gene: TRBV7-2; d_gene: NA; CDR3nt: TGTGCCAGCAGCCGCCAGGGGAGGGCACCAGATACGCAGTATTTC; CDR3aa: CASSRQGRAPDTQYF
j_gene: TRBJ1-4; abundance: NA; v_gene: TRBV11-1; d_gene: NA; CDR3nt: TGTGCCAGCAGCTTATTCGGGGCGGTTCGACAGCGAGATGAAAAACTGTTTTTT; CDR3aa: CASSLFGAVRQRDEKLFF
j_gene: TRBJ2-5; abundance: few; v_gene: TRBV10-3; d_gene: NA; CDR3nt: TGTGCCACCTCAGGGACACAACGGGAGACCCGGTACTTC; CDR3aa: CATSGTQRETRYF
j_gene: TRBJ2-1; abundance: few; v_gene: TRBV29-1; d_gene: TRBD2; CDR3nt: TGCAGCGTTGAAGGACTAGCGGGAGCGGGGGAGCAGTTCTTC; CDR3aa: CSVEGLAGAGEQFF
j_gene: TRBJ1-3; abundance: NA; v_gene: TRBV29-1; d_gene: TRBD1; CDR3nt: TGCAGCGTGAGATTGACAGGGAGGGAGATATATTTT; CDR3aa: CSVRLTGREIYF
j_gene: TRBJ2-2; abundance: NA; v_gene: TRBV10-3; d_gene: NA; CDR3nt: TGTGCCATCAACGGGGAGAACACCGGGGAGCTGTTTTTT; CDR3aa: CAINGENTGELFF
j_gene: TRBJ1-5; abundance: few; v_gene: TRBV20-1; d_gene: NA; CDR3nt: TGCAGTGCTAGAAGCCAGGGGCATCGCAATCAGCCCCAGCATTTT; CDR3aa: CSARSQGHRNQPQHF
j_gene: TRBJ2-5; abundance: few; v_gene: TRBV18; d_gene: NA; CDR3nt: TGTGCCAGCTCACTCAAGGGGATCCTGGAGACCCAGTACTTC; CDR3aa: CASSLKGILETQYF
j_gene: TRBJ2-1; abundance: few; v_gene: TRBV7-9; d_gene: NA; CDR3nt: TGTGCCAGCAGCCCCATGAGGACCCTTTGGAATGAGCAGTTCTTC; CDR3aa: CASSPMRTLWNEQFF
j_gene: TRBJ2-7; abundance: few; v_gene: TRBV6-1; d_gene: NA; CDR3nt: TGTGCCAGCAGTGAGGGGGTGACGGGTTACGAGCAGTACTTC; CDR3aa: CASSEGVTGYEQYF